This entry describes one T cell receptor (beta chain). No antigen is known for it. These data come from a study of cytomegalovirus exposure and HLA in healthy donors. Overall study results and limits: TCR beta chain V- and J-gene trimming was linked, in a later analysis, to a missense variant in DCLRE1C.

The PCR employed 60 Vbeta primers together with 13 Jbeta primers. The protocol was immunoSEQ multiplex PCR, while the TCRdb copy is restricted to in-frame clones and leaves out a portion. In the table there are about 190,000 clones, around 86% of which are singletons. Sequenced input: PBMCs. The TCR originated in a woman under 30 in good health and CMV-seronegative.

Here the CDR3 reads CASSLWDRGFMNTEAFF. Here the CDR3 DNA reads TGTGCCAGCAGTTTATGGGACAGGGGCTTCATGAACACTGAAGCTTTCTTT. This chain joins TRBV28 and TRBJ1-1; TRBD1 matches 9 bases. Germline V lookup: CDR1 MDHEN, CDR2 SYDVKM. Trimming cost V 0 bases and J 0 bases; bases outside gene matches: 5. This CDR3 has 17 residues.